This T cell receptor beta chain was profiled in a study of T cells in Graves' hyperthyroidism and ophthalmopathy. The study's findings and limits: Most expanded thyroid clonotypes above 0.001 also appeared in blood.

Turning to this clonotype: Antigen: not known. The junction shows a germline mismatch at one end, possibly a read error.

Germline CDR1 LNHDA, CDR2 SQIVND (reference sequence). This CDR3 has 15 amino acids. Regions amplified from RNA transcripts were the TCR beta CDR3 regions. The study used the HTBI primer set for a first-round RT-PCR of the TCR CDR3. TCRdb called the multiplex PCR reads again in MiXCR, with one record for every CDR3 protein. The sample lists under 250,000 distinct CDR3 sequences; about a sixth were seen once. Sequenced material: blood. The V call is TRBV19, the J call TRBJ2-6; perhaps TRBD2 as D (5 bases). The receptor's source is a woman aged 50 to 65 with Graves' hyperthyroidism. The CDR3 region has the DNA TGTGCCAGTAGTACGGCGGGCTCTGGCGCCAACGTCCTGACTTTC. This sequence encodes CASSTAGSGANVLTF.